This T cell receptor (beta chain) was observed in a study of blood T cell repertoires in COVID-19. Study as a whole: T cells, B-cell-depleted T cells, or PBMCs provided the cDNA or gDNA that served as material.

Germline V CDR1 and CDR2: SGHRS, YFSETQ. V gave up 4 bases and J gave up 7 bases; unmatched junction bases: 5. The CDR3 is made up of 14 amino acids. Measured with immunoSEQ multiplex PCR; TCRdb has only the in-frame clones, and not every one. The data hold around 220,000 clones, with around 90% observed a single time. The V gene is TRBV5-1, the J gene TRBJ1-4; TRBD1 matches 9 bases. The sequence was collected from a woman aged 45-65 years with acute COVID-19. The sequencing input was PBMCs or T cells enriched from blood (not recorded which). The CDR3 nucleotides are TGCGCCAGCAGCCAAACAGGGGGCGGTGAAAAACTGTTTTTT. Its protein is CASSQTGGGEKLFF.